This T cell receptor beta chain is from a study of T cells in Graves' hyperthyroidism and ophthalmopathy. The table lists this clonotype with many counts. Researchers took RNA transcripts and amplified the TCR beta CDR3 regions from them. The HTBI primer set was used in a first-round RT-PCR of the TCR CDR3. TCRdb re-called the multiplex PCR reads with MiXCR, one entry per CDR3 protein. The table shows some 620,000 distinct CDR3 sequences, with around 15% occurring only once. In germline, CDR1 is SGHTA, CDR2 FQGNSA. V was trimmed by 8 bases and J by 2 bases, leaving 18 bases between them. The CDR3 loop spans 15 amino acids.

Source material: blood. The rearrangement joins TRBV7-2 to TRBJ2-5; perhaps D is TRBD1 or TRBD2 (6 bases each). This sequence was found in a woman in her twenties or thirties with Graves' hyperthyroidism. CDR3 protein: CASSRPGAGQETQYF. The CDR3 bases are TGTGCCAGCTCGCGCCCGGGGGCAGGGCAAGAGACCCAGTACTTC.